Below, 29 T cell receptor beta chains from the same sample are listed, as sequenced in a study of tumor-infiltrating lymphocytes in primary liver carcinoma. TCR beta cDNA came from 400 to 500 ng total RNA, primed with a constant-region primer. Amplification in three nested multiplex PCR rounds with slightly modified ARM-PCR gave rise to TCR beta libraries. TRBV1-TRBV30 forward primers and a C-beta reverse primer were used in the first two PCR rounds, which each ran for about 10 cycles. TCRdb re-called the multiplex PCR reads with MiXCR, one entry per CDR3 protein. The sample lists approximately 330,000 distinct CDR3 sequences, 65% occurring once. Unsorted whole blood supplied the RNA, and germline DNA was extracted too. Sequencing was done on a sample of peripheral blood. Every receptor here comes from a man between 40 and 49 years old with primary liver carcinoma and hepatitis B virus infection.

A remark on this clonotype: Compared with germline, one end of the junction differs, possibly owing to a read error. The chain links TRBV29-1 to TRBJ2-4; D gene uncertain. Germline CDR1 SQVTM, CDR2 ANQGSEA. This CDR3 is 13 amino acids long. CDR3 loop: CSAEGIAKNTQYF. In DNA, the CDR3 is TGCAGCGCTGAAGGTATAGCCAAAAACACTCAGTACTTC.

As DNA, the CDR3 is TGTGCCTGGAGTGTACAGTTGGGGGTCCCAGAGGGGGAGGAGCAGTACTTC. Protein sequence: CAWSVQLGVPEGEEQYF. The V and J genes are TRBV30 and TRBJ2-7; D is possibly TRBD1 (6 bases). Germline-derived CDR1 and CDR2 are GTSNPN and SVGIG (reference sequence). V lost 0 bases to trimming and J lost 7 bases, with 25 bases between them. The CDR3 runs to 17 residues.

This clonotype was counted at least ten times. The chain uses TRBV6-5 and TRBJ1-3, with unresolved D. This CDR3 is 16 amino acids long. The ends were cut back, 6 bases at V and 0 bases at J, with 15 bases in the middle. Germline V gene lookup returns CDR1 MNHEY and CDR2 SVGAGI. CDR3 sequence reads: CASSNTDPNSGNTIYF. CDR3 coding DNA: TGTGCCAGCAGCAACACGGACCCCAACTCTGGAAACACCATATATTTT.

Ten or more counts support this clonotype. The chain recombines TRBV6-4 with TRBJ2-1; D might be TRBD2 (5 bases). The CDR3 spans 14 residues. Trimming took off 3 bases at V and 8 bases at J, with 14 bases between the two ends. Per the germline V gene, CDR1 is MRHNA and CDR2 is SNTAGT. CDR3 sequence reads: CASSERGSEDEQFF. As DNA, the CDR3 is TGTGCCAGCAGTGAACGTGGGAGTGAAGATGAGCAGTTCTTC.

About this clonotype: The junction shows a germline mismatch at one end, possibly a read error. The chain links TRBV12-3 or TRBV12-4 to TRBJ2-2, with 9 bases matching TRBD1. This CDR3 region has 15 residues. In nucleotides, the CDR3 is TGTACCAGCAGTCCTGGGACAGGGCTGACCGGGGAGCTGTTTTTT. Translated, it gives CTSSPGTGLTGELFF.

This clonotype was observed a few times. J is TRBJ2-6 and V is TRBV4-1, with 16 nucleotides matching TRBD2. Trimming took 1 base from V and 2 from J; bases not matched to a gene: 5. Per the germline V gene, CDR1 is MGHRA and CDR2 is YSYEKL. CDR3 length equals 20 residues. The chain's CDR3 is CASSQGGTSGRAPGANVLTF. DNA for the CDR3: TGCGCCAGCAGCCAAGGCGGGACTAGCGGGAGGGCCCCTGGGGCCAACGTCCTGACTTTC.

With respect to this clonotype: A much larger clone sits a single nucleotide away, making a read error possible. The rearrangement uses TRBV6-5 and TRBJ1-5; 7 positions match TRBD1. The germline V gene has CDR1 MNHEY and CDR2 SVGAGI. The CDR3 runs to 14 residues. The CDR3 nucleotides are TGTGCCAGCAGTCAGAGGGGGCACAATAAGCCCCAGCATTTT. This gives the protein CASSQRGHNKPQHF.

Concerning this clonotype itself: This may come from a read error, since a much larger clone is one base off. J is TRBJ2-5 and V is TRBV6-6; D is uncertain. The germline V gene has CDR1 MNHNY and CDR2 SVGAGI (reference sequence). There are 14 residues in the CDR3. The CDR3 here is CVSSYQWQEETQYF. CDR3 bases: TGTGTCAGCAGTTACCAATGGCAGGAAGAGACCCAGTACTTC.

In regard to this clonotype: One junction end disagrees with the germline gene, perhaps due to a read error. V is TRBV4-1 and J is TRBJ2-1, with D uncertain. The CDR3 is 17 amino acids. Per the germline V gene, CDR1 is MGHRA and CDR2 is YSYEKL. CDR3 sequence reads: CASSQESSGFTYNEQLF. CDR3 coding DNA: TGCGCCAGCAGCCAAGAAAGTTCGGGTTTTACATACAATGAGCAGCTCTTC.

In regard to this clonotype: The junction departs from germline at one end; a sequencing error may be responsible. This chain connects TRBV11-2 to TRBJ2-3; no definite D call. This CDR3 is 17 amino acids long. The germline V gene has CDR1 SGHAT and CDR2 FQNNGV. CDR3 coding DNA: TGTGCTAGCAGCCTCGGGCAACGCCCAATAAGCATAGATACGCAGTATTTT. As protein: CASSLGQRPISIDTQYF. The variable domain in full, completed from reference TRBV11-2 and TRBJ2-3, reads EAGVAQSPRYKIIEKRQSVAFWCNPISGHATLYWYQQILGQGPKLLIQFQNNGVVDDSQLPKDRFSAERLKGVDSTLKIQPAKLEDSAVYLCASSLGQRPISIDTQYFGPGTRLTVL.

The sample holds many counts of this clonotype. The chain joins TRBV6-6 to TRBJ2-1, with 11 bases fitting TRBD2. J lost 5 bases, V lost 8 bases, and 5 bases had no gene match. CDR1 and CDR2 (germline): MNHNY, SVGAGI (reference sequence). The CDR3 runs to 14 residues. The CDR3 here is CASRLAGLNNEQFF. The CDR3 DNA follows: TGTGCCAGCCGACTAGCGGGGTTAAACAATGAGCAGTTCTTC.

As concerns this clonotype: Since the CDR3 does not end with the conserved phenylalanine or tryptophan, this likely comes from a read error. V usage is TRBV11-2 and J usage is TRBJ1-1; D is undetermined. V lost 7 bases, J lost 2 bases, and 11 bases lay in between. Germline CDR1 is SGHAT and CDR2 is FQNNGV. The CDR3 is 13 residues long. The CDR3 loop reads CASTNSENTEAFY. Written as DNA, the CDR3 is TGTGCCAGCACAAATTCGGAAAACACTGAAGCTTTCTAT.

The gene calls are TRBV6-5 and TRBJ2-7; 12 positions agree with TRBD2. This CDR3 has 17 amino acids. Unmatched junction bases numbered 10, after V lost 5 bases and J lost 2 bases. The germline V gene encodes CDR1 MNHEY and CDR2 SVGAGI. The DNA for the CDR3 is TGTGCCAGCAGTCCGGGACTAGCGGGTCACGGGACCTACGAGCAGTACTTC. Protein: CASSPGLAGHGTYEQYF.

V usage is TRBV10-3 and J usage is TRBJ2-2; 8 bases align to TRBD2. There are 16 residues in the CDR3. V was pared by 4 bases and J by 4 bases, with 8 bases of the junction left unmatched. The germline CDR1 and CDR2 sequences are ENHRY and SYGVKD. The CDR3: CAISVEREGRTGELFF. In nucleotides, the CDR3 is TGTGCCATCAGTGTGGAACGGGAGGGCCGCACCGGGGAGCTGTTTTTT.

On this clonotype itself: Just one base apart from a much larger clone, this may be a read error. The conserved phenylalanine or tryptophan is not found at the CDR3 terminus, so this likely reflects a read error. The chain uses TRBV12-3 or TRBV12-4 and TRBJ2-7; D may be TRBD1 (5 bases). The germline V and J ends were trimmed by 6 bases and 0 bases, with 12 bases remaining between them. CDR3 size: 14 residues. In nucleotides, the CDR3 is TGTGCCAGCAGCCATGACAGAACCTCCTACGAGCAGTACCTC. Protein sequence: CASSHDRTSYEQYL.

The chain has TRBV5-1 and TRBJ2-1, with TRBD2 identical over 7 bases. From germline, CDR1 is SGHRS and CDR2 YFSETQ. V lost 2 bases to trimming and J lost 7 bases; unmatched junction nucleotides: 9. The CDR3 contains 15 residues. CDR3 amino acids: CASSLRSGGGNEQFF. The CDR3 DNA follows: TGCGCCAGCAGCTTACGGTCTGGGGGAGGGAATGAGCAGTTCTTC.

Points on this clonotype: Because the CDR3 is missing its conserved closing phenylalanine or tryptophan, this is likely a read error. J is TRBJ1-2 and V is TRBV14, with D unclear. This CDR3 region has 12 residues. Germline CDR1 reads SGHDN; CDR2 reads FVKESK. With 1 base removed from V and 10 bases from J, the gap between germline ends came to 10 bases. The DNA of the CDR3 is TGTGCCAGCAGCCAAGTTTCGGACCTCTACACCCTC. Translation gives CASSQVSDLYTL.

The gene calls are TRBV18 and TRBJ2-2; 9 bases fit TRBD2. The length of the CDR3 is 16 residues. Germline CDR1 is KGHSH and CDR2 is LQKENI. With V trimmed by 4 bases and J by 0 bases, 3 bases remained unmatched. The CDR3 DNA follows: TGTGCCAGCTCACGGGCTAGCGGGGCGAACACCGGGGAGCTGTTTTTT. Translated, it gives CASSRASGANTGELFF.

Many counts were recorded for this clonotype. The chain combines TRBV29-1 with TRBJ2-5; tentatively, D is TRBD1 (5 bases). The CDR3 sequence is 15 residues long. The germline V gene has CDR1 SQVTM and CDR2 ANQGSEA. Trimming left V 8 bases short and J 0 bases short, with 19 bases between. CDR3 sequence: CSIVPGLSYQETQYF. For the CDR3, the DNA is TGCAGCATCGTCCCAGGGTTATCGTACCAAGAGACCCAGTACTTC.

Comments on this clonotype: A clone one base away is much larger, so this may be a read error. The J gene is TRBJ1-1, the V gene TRBV4-1; D is perhaps TRBD1 (5 bases). The CDR3 contains 12 residues. V shed 4 bases and J shed 10 bases, with 13 bases lying between them. Germline lookup yields CDR1 MGHRA and CDR2 YSYEKL. Written as DNA, the CDR3 is TGCGCCAGCAGCCCAGGTGGGGGTCTAGCTTTCTTT. It is translated as CASSPGGGLAFF.

The chain recombines TRBV20-1 with TRBJ1-6, with TRBD1 identical over 8 bases. The V gene end was trimmed by 2 bases and the J gene end by 9 bases; junction bases not matched to a gene: 9. Per the germline V gene, CDR1 is DFQATT and CDR2 is SNEGSKA (reference sequence). The length of the CDR3 is 15 residues. CDR3 in amino acids: CSARPEDRVTSPLHF. The CDR3 bases are TGCAGTGCTAGACCTGAGGACAGGGTGACTTCACCCCTCCACTTT.

Remarks on this clonotype: A much larger clone lies one base from this, so it may be a read error. The chain recombines TRBV4-3 with TRBJ2-5; the D is unclear. The CDR3 is 14 residues long. V was pared by 0 bases and J by 10 bases, with 15 bases between. Germline V gives CDR1 LGHNA, CDR2 YSLEER. For the CDR3, the DNA is TGCGCCAGCAGCCAAGAAAACCGGGTGGGGATCCAGTACTTC. Residues: CASSQENRVGIQYF.

As to this clonotype: This may be a read error, as it is one base from a much larger clone. The chain recombines TRBV4-3 with TRBJ2-7; 7 nucleotides align to TRBD2. The V and J ends lost 7 bases and 6 bases, in that order; junction bases with no gene match: 12. Germline V gene data show CDR1 as LGHNA and CDR2 as YSLEER. CDR3 length: 14 residues. The CDR3 coding sequence is TGCGCCAGCAAAGGAGGGGCGGGAGAGCGCGAGCAGTACTTC. Its protein product is CASKGGAGEREQYF.

As concerns this clonotype: Compared with germline, one end of the junction differs, possibly owing to a read error. The genes are TRBV29-1 and TRBJ2-7; 7 nucleotides match TRBD1. The germline CDR1 and CDR2 sequences are SQVTM and ANQGSEA. The CDR3 has 12 residues. The CDR3 loop is CRVVTGPYEQYF. CDR3 DNA: TGCAGGGTTGTGACAGGGCCCTATGAGCAGTACTTC.

Turning to this clonotype: A read error may account for a junction end that differs from germline. The chain employs TRBV11-2 and TRBJ1-1; no reliable D call. Per germline, CDR1 SGHAT and CDR2 FQNNGV. The length of the CDR3 is 17 residues. The CDR3 reads CASSPIAWHQKNTETFF. Here the CDR3 DNA reads TGTGCCAGCAGCCCCATCGCGTGGCACCAAAAGAACACTGAAACTTTCTTT.

With regard to this clonotype: With a much larger clone just one base away, this may be a read error. The chain uses TRBV6-5 and TRBJ2-3; D ambiguous. Germline V CDR1 and CDR2: MNHEY, SVGAGI. Trimming cost V 7 bases and J 1 base, with 12 bases left between them. This CDR3 has 14 residues. The CDR3 sequence: CASTNGWRTDTQYF. CDR3 DNA: TGTGCCAGCACTAATGGATGGCGCACAGATACGCAGTATTTT.

J is TRBJ2-7 and V is TRBV10-3, with TRBD1 identical over 9 bases. V dropped 7 bases and J dropped 6; count of bases not matched to a gene: 10. The CDR3 consists of 14 residues. The V gene's germline CDR1 is ENHRY and CDR2 SYGVKD. Here the CDR3 DNA reads TGTGCCATCACTGAAAGGACAGGGGACATCGAGCAGTACTTC. Protein product: CAITERTGDIEQYF.

Notes on this clonotype: No conserved phenylalanine or tryptophan ends this CDR3, so it is likely a read error. The chain employs TRBV11-1 and TRBJ2-7, with a weak D call TRBD1 (6 bases). The V end lost 3 bases, the J end lost 3 bases, and 15 bases lay between the germline ends. CDR1 is SGHAT, CDR2 FQDESV, per germline (reference sequence). The length of the CDR3 is 15 residues. CDR3 protein: CASSLGRDTNYEQYS. CDR3 sequence (DNA): TGTGCCAGCAGCTTGGGACGGGACACTAACTACGAGCAGTACTCC.

J is TRBJ1-1 and V is TRBV6-5; D perhaps matches TRBD1 (6 bases). Germline assignment: CDR1 MNHEY and CDR2 SVGAGI. This CDR3 spans 16 amino acids. Trimming left V 0 bases short and J 0 bases short, with 11 bases between. The CDR3 coding sequence is TGTGCCAGCAGTTACTCGGGGGGCCCCATGAACACTGAAGCTTTCTTT. Protein sequence: CASSYSGGPMNTEAFF.